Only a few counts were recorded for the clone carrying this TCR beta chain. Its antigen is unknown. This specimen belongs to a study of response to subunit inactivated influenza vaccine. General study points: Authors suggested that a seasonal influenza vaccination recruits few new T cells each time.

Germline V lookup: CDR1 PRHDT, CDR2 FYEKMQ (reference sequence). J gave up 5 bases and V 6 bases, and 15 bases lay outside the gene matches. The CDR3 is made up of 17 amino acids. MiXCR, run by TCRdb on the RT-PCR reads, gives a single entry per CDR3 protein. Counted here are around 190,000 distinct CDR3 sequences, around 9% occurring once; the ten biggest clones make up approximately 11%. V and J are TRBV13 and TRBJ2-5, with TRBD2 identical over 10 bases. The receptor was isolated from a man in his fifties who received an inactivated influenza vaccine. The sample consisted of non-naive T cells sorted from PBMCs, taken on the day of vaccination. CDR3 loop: CASSSGLAVEGEETQYF. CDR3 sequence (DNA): TGTGCCAGCAGTTCCGGACTAGCGGTAGAGGGAGAGGAGACCCAGTACTTC.